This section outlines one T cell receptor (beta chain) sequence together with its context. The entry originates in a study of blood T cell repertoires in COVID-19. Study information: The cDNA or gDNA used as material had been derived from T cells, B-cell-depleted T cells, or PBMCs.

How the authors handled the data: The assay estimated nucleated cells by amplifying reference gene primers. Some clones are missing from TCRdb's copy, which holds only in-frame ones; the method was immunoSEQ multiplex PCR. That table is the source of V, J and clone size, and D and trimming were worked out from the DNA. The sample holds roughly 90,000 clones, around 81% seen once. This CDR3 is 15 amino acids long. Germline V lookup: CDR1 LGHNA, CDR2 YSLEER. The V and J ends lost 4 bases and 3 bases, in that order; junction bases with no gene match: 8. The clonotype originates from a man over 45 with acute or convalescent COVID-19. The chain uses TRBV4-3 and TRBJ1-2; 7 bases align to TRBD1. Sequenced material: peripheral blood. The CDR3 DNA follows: TGCGCCAGCAGCCGCGGGACAGAACAAGACTATGGCTACACCTTC. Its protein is CASSRGTEQDYGYTF.